This TCR beta chain was recorded in a study of beta chain features in type 1 diabetes. General study points: All four CD4+ subsets from Type 1 diabetes patients carried moderately but significantly shorter TCRB CDR3s.

Comments on this clone: Its specificity is unknown.

V was pared by 2 bases and J by 5 bases, with 0 bases of the junction left unmatched. The CDR3 runs to 14 residues. CDR1 SNHLY and CDR2 FYNNEI come from the germline V gene. The investigators reverse transcribed all of the isolated RNA, so they sequenced expressed TCRB transcripts. Profiling relied on immunoSEQ multiplex PCR, and the TCRdb table lists in-frame clones only, not all of them. The sample lists about 160,000 clones; 6.5% to 8.5% were seen once. This receptor was obtained from a man aged 18 to 35 with type 1 diabetes. The source material was central memory CD4+ T cells from blood. The J gene is TRBJ2-5, the V gene TRBV2, with 12 positions matching TRBD2. The CDR3 sequence is CASSELAGGETQYF. CDR3 in DNA: TGTGCCAGCAGTGAACTAGCGGGAGGGGAGACCCAGTACTTC.